The 32 T cell receptor beta chains listed next were all sequenced from one sample in a study of PD-L1 blockade in urothelial cancer. Profiled with immunoSEQ multiplex PCR; TCRdb holds only in-frame clones, not every one. The data contain about 91,000 clones, less than 85% of them seen just once; the ten biggest clones take up 8.4%. Time point here: peripheral blood 6 weeks after treatment start. Sequenced here: PBMCs, sampled around atezolizumab (anti-PD-L1) treatment. These receptors were obtained from a man aged 65 to 85 with urothelial cancer.

The chain couples TRBV19 to TRBJ1-1; weak D call: TRBD1 (5 bases). Germline V gene sequence: CDR1 LNHDA, CDR2 SQIVND (reference sequence). This CDR3 has 14 amino acids. The germline V and J ends were trimmed by 7 bases and 7 bases, with 19 bases remaining between them. The chain's CDR3 is CASTKSRARVEAFF. In DNA, the CDR3 is TGTGCCAGTACCAAAAGCAGGGCCAGGGTTGAAGCTTTCTTT.

The chain employs TRBV10-3 and TRBJ2-3, with unresolved D. With 2 bases removed from V and 1 base from J, the gap between germline ends came to 7 bases. The CDR3 spans 14 residues. Germline CDR1 and CDR2: ENHRY and SYGVKD. The CDR3 DNA follows: TGTGCCATCAGTGAGCTAGTGGGCACAGATACGCAGTATTTT. Its protein product is CAISELVGTDTQYF.

The rearrangement joins TRBV5-4 to TRBJ2-5; unclear D gene. The CDR3 contains 13 residues. V lost 0 bases, J lost 6 bases, and 9 bases lay in between. Germline CDR1 and CDR2: SGHNT and YYREEE (reference sequence). This CDR3 is CASSLAGEKTQYF. As DNA, the CDR3 is TGTGCCAGCAGCTTGGCGGGTGAAAAGACCCAGTACTTC.

The rearrangement uses TRBV7-3 and TRBJ2-1; TRBD2 aligns across 7 bases. CDR1 SGHTA and CDR2 FQGTGA come from the germline V gene. There are 14 residues in the CDR3. J lost 4 bases, V lost 3 bases, and 3 bases had no gene match. The CDR3 region is CASSFRAGYNEQFF. The CDR3 DNA follows: TGTGCCAGCAGCTTTCGAGCGGGATACAATGAGCAGTTCTTC.

This clone came up once. The chain joins TRBV12-5 to TRBJ2-5; the match to TRBD2 covers 9 bases. Germline trimming cut 3 bases from V and 5 bases from J; bases unmatched to any gene: 4. CDR1 is LGHNT, CDR2 FRNRAP, per germline. The CDR3 runs 14 residues. The CDR3 here is CASGLAGGGETQYF. DNA for the CDR3: TGTGCTAGTGGTTTAGCGGGGGGAGGTGAGACCCAGTACTTC.

The rearrangement uses TRBV15 and TRBJ2-3; maybe TRBD1 (5 bases). Trimming took 0 bases from V and 5 from J, leaving 15 bases between them. CDR3 length equals 16 residues. Germline V gene sequence: CDR1 LNHNV, CDR2 YYDKDF (reference sequence). The CDR3 loop reads CATSRDSGLLEDTQYF. CDR3 nucleotide sequence: TGTGCCACCAGCAGAGATTCAGGGTTATTAGAAGATACGCAGTATTTT.

This clone was seen more than once but under ten times. The rearrangement links TRBV9 to TRBJ2-1; 8 nucleotides agree with TRBD2. J gave up 0 bases and V 4 bases, and 12 bases lay outside the gene matches. This CDR3 has 18 amino acids. The germline CDR1 and CDR2 sequences are SGDLS and YYNGEE. The CDR3 region is CASSSADSGTSSYNEQFF. The CDR3 nucleotides are TGTGCCAGCAGCTCGGCGGATAGCGGGACCAGCTCCTACAATGAGCAGTTCTTC.

The count of this clone is one. This sequence joins TRBV29-1 and TRBJ2-5; D unclear. CDR1 SQVTM and CDR2 ANQGSEA come from the germline V gene. The CDR3 is 13 residues long. Deletions cut 4 bases from V and 5 bases from J, with 14 bases between. The CDR3 region is CSVGSGPFETQYF. The CDR3 nucleotides are TGCAGCGTTGGATCGGGTCCCTTTGAGACCCAGTACTTC.

This chain connects TRBV4-2 to TRBJ1-2; D perhaps matches TRBD1 (6 bases). Trimming stripped 4 bases from V and 3 bases from J, with 15 bases between. The CDR3 extends over 15 amino acids. The germline V gene has CDR1 LGHNA and CDR2 YNFKEQ. The CDR3 spells CASSPGEGGDYGYTF. CDR3 nucleotides: TGTGCCAGCAGCCCAGGGGAGGGCGGCGACTATGGCTACACCTTC.

As for this clone: At one boundary the junction diverges from the germline segment, which might be a read error. The V gene is TRBV7-8, the J gene TRBJ2-5, with TRBD2 identical over 9 bases. CDR3 length equals 14 residues. The V gene's germline CDR1 is SGHVS and CDR2 FQNEAQ. In DNA form, the CDR3 reads TGTGCCAGCAGTTTAGCGGGGGCCCAAGAGACCCAGTACTTC. Translating gives CASSLAGAQETQYF.

This chain links TRBV2 with TRBJ1-2; D not certain. Germline CDR1 reads SNHLY; CDR2 reads FYNNEI. The CDR3 length is 14 residues. Deletions cut 5 bases from V and 8 bases from J, with 18 bases between. In DNA form, the CDR3 reads TGTGCCAGCAGTCCCCTGGGCGGGTTGGGGGGCTACACCTTC. Translated, it gives CASSPLGGLGGYTF.

This chain joins TRBV10-2 and TRBJ2-1; 7 positions agree with TRBD2. Germline loops: CDR1 WSHSY, CDR2 SAAADI. The V gene end was trimmed by 4 bases and the J gene end by 4 bases; junction bases not matched to a gene: 4. The CDR3 has 14 residues. The CDR3 protein is CASSVTAGYNEQFF. CDR3 bases: TGCGCCAGCAGTGTCACAGCGGGGTACAATGAGCAGTTCTTC.

This clone appeared a few times. The V and J genes are TRBV5-1 and TRBJ2-2, with 7 bases that match TRBD1. The CDR3 extends over 15 amino acids. Looked up from germline, CDR1 is SGHRS and CDR2 is YFSETQ. With V trimmed by 3 bases and J by 4 bases, 6 bases remained unmatched. The CDR3 sequence is CASSSDRLTTGELFF. As DNA, the CDR3 is TGCGCCAGCAGCTCGGACAGGCTGACCACCGGGGAGCTGTTTTTT.

The genes are TRBV10-3 and TRBJ2-7, with 10 bases matching TRBD1. The V segment lost 6 bases and the J segment 6 bases; nucleotides outside the gene matches: 11. Germline V gives CDR1 ENHRY, CDR2 SYGVKD. This CDR3 spans 15 amino acids. The CDR3 protein is CAISETGQGRFEQYF. Here the CDR3 DNA reads TGTGCCATCAGCGAGACGGGACAGGGGCGATTCGAGCAGTACTTC.

This sequence joins TRBV7-9 and TRBJ2-2; D unclear. The CDR3 spans 13 residues. V lost 5 bases and J lost 2, with 6 bases in between. From germline, CDR1 is SEHNR and CDR2 FQNEAQ (reference sequence). CDR3 nucleotides: TGTGCCAGCAGCATTCAAAACACCGGGGAGCTGTTTTTT. Protein sequence: CASSIQNTGELFF.

This chain connects TRBV5-6 to TRBJ2-1; 11 bases are a match to TRBD2. This CDR3 contains 15 residues. Germline CDR1 is SGHDT and CDR2 is YYEEEE. V lost 2 bases, J lost 7 bases, and 5 bases stayed unmatched. CDR3 in DNA: TGTGCCAGCAGCTTCGGGACTAGCGGTCGGAATGAGCAGTTCTTC. This sequence encodes CASSFGTSGRNEQFF.

The chain links TRBV6-6 to TRBJ1-1; D possibly corresponds to TRBD1 (6 bases). The ends were cut back, 5 bases at V and 6 bases at J, with 10 bases in the middle. Germline-derived CDR1 and CDR2 are MNHNY and SVGAGI (reference sequence). The CDR3 is 12 residues long. CDR3 protein: CASSQQGPEAFF. The CDR3 DNA is TGTGCCAGCAGTCAACAGGGACCTGAAGCTTTCTTT.

The chain links TRBV23-1 to TRBJ2-3; 15 bases fit TRBD2. TRBV23-1 is an open reading frame, and its role is uncertain. The CDR3 totals 21 residues. With V trimmed by 0 bases and J by 6 bases, 16 bases remained unmatched. CDR3 region: CASSQSPGLAGGPREGDTQYF. For the CDR3, the DNA is TGCGCCAGCAGTCAATCGCCGGGACTAGCGGGAGGTCCCAGGGAGGGGGATACGCAGTATTTT.

This sequence joins TRBV4-1 and TRBJ2-7; 11 nucleotides agree with TRBD2. J lost 0 bases, V lost 4 bases, and 5 bases had no gene match. This CDR3 spans 16 amino acids. CDR1 and CDR2 (germline): MGHRA, YSYEKL. This chain's CDR3 is CASSRTGTSGSYEQYF. Written as DNA, the CDR3 is TGCGCCAGCAGCCGAACTGGGACTAGCGGCTCCTACGAGCAGTACTTC.

Only one count was recorded for this clone. This sequence joins TRBV5-1 and TRBJ2-3, with 11 bases fitting TRBD2. In germline, CDR1 is SGHRS, CDR2 YFSETQ. The CDR3 is made up of 16 amino acids. With 0 bases clipped from V and 4 bases from J, the junction kept 4 bases outside the gene matches. This CDR3 is CASSLAVSGGADTQYF. As DNA, the CDR3 is TGCGCCAGCAGCTTGGCCGTTAGCGGGGGGGCAGATACGCAGTATTTT.

The CDR3 DNA follows: TGTGCCAGCAGCAAAGAGGCGGTGACGGCAGTCGAGCAGTACTTC. Amino acids: CASSKEAVTAVEQYF. The gene calls are TRBV21-1 and TRBJ2-7; whether TRBD2, the table's D call, matches the DNA was not checked. TRBV21-1 is a recognized pseudogene. The CDR3 extends over 15 amino acids.

The chain uses TRBV6-1 and TRBJ1-1; possibly TRBD1 for D (6 bases). The length of the CDR3 is 14 residues. V was shortened by 5 bases and J by 3 bases, with 13 bases between the two germline ends. Per the germline V gene, CDR1 is MNHNS and CDR2 is SASEGT. The CDR3 DNA sequence: TGTGCCAGCAGTTCAGGGAACAGGGACACTGAAGCTTTCTTT. Protein: CASSSGNRDTEAFF.

CDR3 protein: CASSPAGDHQPQHF. CDR3 sequence (DNA): TGTGCCAGCTCACCAGCCGGAGACCATCAGCCCCAGCATTTT. This chain connects TRBV18 to TRBJ1-5; no firm D call. V lost 2 bases and J 5 bases, leaving 10 bases between the germline ends. Germline CDR1 and CDR2: KGHSH and LQKENI. The CDR3 consists of 14 residues.

Details on this clone: Within the sample, other DNA sequences also encode this same CDR3. The rearrangement uses TRBV5-6 and TRBJ2-1; 11 bases are shared with TRBD2. Germline assignment: CDR1 SGHDT and CDR2 YYEEEE. CDR3 size: 15 residues. The V gene end was trimmed by 3 bases and the J gene end by 6 bases; junction bases not matched to a gene: 5. The CDR3 region is CASSSTSGRFNEQFF. The DNA for the CDR3 is TGTGCCAGCAGCTCCACTAGCGGGAGATTCAATGAGCAGTTCTTC.

The chain uses TRBV7-2 and TRBJ2-7; 10 bases match TRBD2. CDR1 is SGHTA and CDR2 is FQGNSA in the germline V gene. Trimming took 4 bases from V and 2 from J; bases not matched to a gene: 5. The CDR3 runs to 15 residues. Here the CDR3 reads CASSWGLARTYEQYF. In DNA form, the CDR3 reads TGTGCCAGCAGCTGGGGACTAGCGAGAACCTACGAGCAGTACTTC.

V gene TRBV11-3 combines with J gene TRBJ2-1; TRBD2 might be the D (5 bases). The CDR3 is made up of 16 amino acids. The germline V and J ends were trimmed by 1 base and 6 bases, with 16 bases remaining between them. Germline V CDR1 and CDR2: SGHNT, YENEEA. The CDR3 nucleotides read TGTGCCAGCAGCTTAGGAGGGATGAGGCAGGCCAATGAGCAGTTCTTC. Its protein is CASSLGGMRQANEQFF.

V is TRBV19 and J is TRBJ2-1; D remains ambiguous. V dropped 1 base and J dropped 5 bases, with 9 bases sitting between them. Germline V gives CDR1 LNHDA, CDR2 SQIVND (reference sequence). The CDR3 consists of 14 residues. The CDR3 spells CASSIAGRDNEQFF. In DNA form, the CDR3 reads TGTGCCAGTAGTATAGCGGGTCGGGACAATGAGCAGTTCTTC.

This clone was seen just once. The V gene is TRBV13, the J gene TRBJ2-7; the D gene is possibly TRBD1 (6 bases). CDR3 size: 15 residues. CDR1 and CDR2 from the germline V gene are PRHDT and FYEKMQ (reference sequence). V was cut by 5 bases and J by 0 bases, with 14 bases left in between. This CDR3 reads CASSIRQDSSYEQYF. DNA of the CDR3: TGTGCCAGCAGCATAAGACAGGATAGCTCCTACGAGCAGTACTTC.

The rearrangement uses TRBV11-2 and TRBJ1-2; D gene unclear. The CDR3 runs to 12 residues. Germline values: CDR1 SGHAT, CDR2 FQNNGV. V lost 5 bases and J lost 4, with 8 bases in between. The CDR3, as DNA: TGTGCCAGCAGCCCGAGCATCTATGGCTACACCTTC. Translation gives CASSPSIYGYTF. Filled out from reference TRBV11-2 and TRBJ1-2, the complete variable domain reads EAGVAQSPRYKIIEKRQSVAFWCNPISGHATLYWYQQILGQGPKLLIQFQNNGVVDDSQLPKDRFSAERLKGVDSTLKIQPAKLEDSAVYLCASSPSIYGYTFGSGTRLTVV.

This chain joins TRBV4-3 and TRBJ1-1, with no clear D. CDR1 LGHNA and CDR2 YSLEER come from the germline V gene. Trimming took 0 bases from V and 11 from J, leaving 13 bases between them. This CDR3 comprises 13 residues. CDR3 coding DNA: TGCGCCAGCAGCCAAGATGGGAGGAGGGAGGCTTTCTTT. Encoded protein: CASSQDGRREAFF.

V usage is TRBV5-4 and J usage is TRBJ2-2, with 11 bases lining up with TRBD1. This CDR3 region has 15 residues. J was trimmed by 6 bases and V by 2 bases; bases with no gene match: 3. Germline V lookup: CDR1 SGHNT, CDR2 YYREEE (reference sequence). CDR3 sequence reads: CASSLGQGAAGELFF. CDR3 bases: TGTGCCAGCAGCTTAGGACAGGGGGCCGCCGGGGAGCTGTTTTTT.

The chain couples TRBV11-3 to TRBJ2-7, with D possibly TRBD2 on 6 matching bases. V was clipped by 9 bases and J by 4 bases, with 31 bases between them. The germline V gene has CDR1 SGHNT and CDR2 YENEEA. This CDR3 has 18 amino acids. The CDR3 loop is CARILTNSGLNYGYEQYF. The CDR3 bases are TGTGCCAGAATCCTGACGAACTCGGGACTCAATTACGGGTACGAGCAGTACTTC.